This T cell receptor (beta chain) came from a study of T cell responses to AZD1222 COVID-19 vaccine. General observations from the study: With dominance at 160-218 and 743-854, vaccine-associated CD4 TCRs spanned spike. Donors, mostly white British, included more females; clonal diversity was possibly underestimated. Compared with day 0, the breadth and depth of the Spike-specific TCR repertoire rose significantly after two doses of AZD1222.

Second-dose timings of about 4 or about 12 weeks were pooled. As for this clone: Its antigen is currently unknown.

Measured with immunoSEQ multiplex PCR; TCRdb has only the in-frame clones, and not every one. The data contain about 180,000 clones, 85% to 90% of them singletons. V was pared by 1 base and J by 7 bases, with 11 bases between. Per germline, CDR1 LNHDA and CDR2 SQIVND (reference sequence). This CDR3 has 14 residues. V gene TRBV19 combines with J gene TRBJ1-5, with D unclear. This clonotype originated in an adult who received the AZD1222 COVID-19 vaccine. The specimen comprised peripheral blood, sampled 28 days after the second AZD1222 dose. The CDR3 nucleotides read TGTGCCAGTAGTATAGGGACCCGGGGACAGCCCCAGCATTTT. Its protein is CASSIGTRGQPQHF.